The entry that follows covers one TCR beta chain sequence. The data derive from a study of low-dose radiotherapy and immunotherapy resistance in tumors. Germline CDR1 reads LNHDA; CDR2 reads SQIVND (reference sequence). The CDR3 is 15 residues long. V lost 5 bases and J 6 bases, leaving 16 bases between the germline ends. First-strand cDNA relied on TRAV- and TRBV-specific primers spanning alpha and beta chains. TCR amplification ran 15 to 25 PCR cycles using constant-region and V-primer adapter primers. Each CDR3 protein is one row after TCRdb ran MiXCR on the reads. The sample holds about 9,000 distinct CDR3 sequences, around 70% seen once.

The clonotype originates from a human donor with advanced metastatic prostate, ovarian, gallbladder or colorectal cancer (not recorded which). This table probably holds off-target reads from a library built for another chain. The V call is TRBV19, the J call TRBJ2-2; tentatively, D is TRBD1 (6 bases). Written as DNA, the CDR3 is TGTGCCAGTAGTCCCAGGGGTAGAACACCCGGGGAGCTGTTTTTT. This codes for CASSPRGRTPGELFF.